The rows below give T cell receptor beta chains drawn from one sample of a study of a mutant IDH1 vaccine in newly diagnosed glioma. Their specific antigens are unknown. The method was immunoSEQ multiplex PCR; TCRdb's version includes in-frame clones alone and lacks a portion of them. Here the sample spans around 50,000 clones, more than 80% being singletons. Sequences were derived from PBMCs, sampled from a glioma patient whose treatment included an IDH1 peptide vaccine. Source of these receptors: a middle-aged woman with glioma. Each CDR3 is given with its conserved first and last residue. The D gene is left open where the match is weak. Clone size is not always given. Where it is, it says once, few, many or a class for expanded clones.

TRBD1	TRBV7-9	16	TRBJ1-5	once	CASSLGQGAIGQPQHF	TGTGCCAGCAGCTTAGGACAGGGGGCCATTGGTCAGCCCCAGCATTTT
-	TRBV2	14	TRBJ2-2	-	CALNKVADTGELFF	TGTGCCCTCAATAAGGTCGCCGACACCGGGGAGCTGTTTTTT
TRBD2	TRBV7-9	15	TRBJ2-5	-	CASSLGAGGQETQYF	TGTGCCAGCAGCTTAGGAGCGGGAGGCCAAGAGACCCAGTACTTC
-	TRBV13	16	TRBJ2-7	-	CASSLGGRAGSYEQYF	TGTGCCAGCAGCTTAGGGGGCCGGGCGGGGTCCTACGAGCAGTACTTC
-	TRBV7-6	13	TRBJ2-7	-	CASSLASIYEQYF	TGTGCCAGCAGCTTGGCTAGCATCTACGAGCAGTACTTC
TRBD2	TRBV10-2	16	TRBJ2-2	-	CASSGALAGGPGELFF	TGCGCCAGCAGTGGCGCTCTAGCGGGAGGCCCCGGGGAGCTGTTTTTT
-	TRBV6-6	15	TRBJ2-1	-	CASSYSDSLYNEQFF	TGTGCCAGCAGTTACTCGGACTCTCTGTACAATGAGCAGTTCTTC
TRBD2	TRBV4-2	16	TRBJ2-5	-	CASSQRTSGGVETQYF	TGTGCCAGCAGCCAACGGACTAGCGGGGGGGTAGAGACCCAGTACTTC
TRBD1	TRBV27	14	TRBJ1-5	-	CASRDPGGGQPQHF	TGTGCCAGCAGGGACCCAGGGGGAGGCCAGCCCCAGCATTTT
TRBD1	TRBV7-2	14	TRBJ1-1	-	CASSTGQGAYEAFF	TGTGCCAGCAGCACCGGACAGGGGGCTTATGAAGCTTTCTTT
-	TRBV5-4	16	TRBJ2-7	-	CASSLDLAGFTYEQYF	TGTGCCAGCAGCTTGGATCTCGCAGGGTTCACCTACGAGCAGTACTTC
-	TRBV6-6	16	TRBJ2-2	-	CASSYSAPANTGELFF	TGTGCCAGCAGTTACTCGGCCCCCGCGAACACCGGGGAGCTGTTTTTT
TRBD1	TRBV6-5	16	TRBJ1-1	-	CASSYASRQGAARAFF	TGTGCCAGCAGTTACGCATCCCGACAGGGGGCCGCGAGAGCTTTCTTT
TRBD1	TRBV4-1	15	TRBJ1-4	-	CASSQKGTGNEKLFF	TGCGCCAGCAGCCAGAAAGGGACAGGAAATGAAAAACTGTTTTTT
-	TRBV2	12	TRBJ2-7	-	CASSEANYEQYF	TGTGCCAGCAGTGAAGCTAACTACGAGCAGTACTTC
-	TRBV7-9	13	TRBJ1-1	-	CASSLGRGARAFF	TGTGCCAGCAGCTTAGGTCGCGGGGCACGGGCTTTCTTT
TRBD1	TRBV13	15	TRBJ2-7	-	CASSLGTGGSYEQYF	TGTGCCAGCAGCTTGGGGACAGGGGGGTCCTACGAGCAGTACTTC
TRBD2	TRBV7-9	16	TRBJ2-5	-	CASSLRVGTSVETQYF	TGTGCCAGCAGCTTAAGGGTGGGGACTAGCGTTGAGACCCAGTACTTC
-	TRBV25-1	12	TRBJ1-2	few	CASSTNNYGYTF	TGTGCCAGCAGTACTAATAACTATGGCTACACCTTC
-	TRBV7-9	12	TRBJ1-1	-	CASSRGRTEAFF	TGTGCCAGCAGCCGAGGCAGAACTGAAGCTTTCTTT
TRBD2	TRBV10-3	12	TRBJ2-1	-	CAISLAGDEQFF	TGTGCCATCAGTCTCGCGGGGGACGAGCAGTTCTTC
-	TRBV7-2	14	TRBJ2-2	-	CASSSNGGTGELFF	TGTGCCAGCAGCTCCAACGGTGGCACCGGGGAGCTGTTTTTT
TRBD2	TRBV5-1	18	TRBJ2-7	-	CASSWGTSGSVGLREQYF	TGCGCCAGCAGCTGGGGGACTAGCGGGAGCGTAGGGCTTCGGGAGCAGTACTTC
-	TRBV9	13	TRBJ2-5	-	CASSVRGQETQYF	TGTGCCAGCAGCGTTCGGGGGCAGGAGACCCAGTACTTC
-	TRBV4-1	17	TRBJ2-5	-	CASSQAPAGTGGETQYF	TGCGCCAGCAGCCAAGCGCCCGCCGGGACTGGTGGTGAGACCCAGTACTTC
-	TRBV14	13	TRBJ2-7	-	CASSQDLQAEQYF	TGTGCCAGCAGCCAAGATTTGCAGGCCGAGCAGTACTTC
-	TRBV2	15	TRBJ1-4	-	CASSGSRGGNEKLFF	TGTGCCAGCAGTGGCTCCAGGGGTGGTAATGAAAAACTGTTTTTT
TRBD1	TRBV4-1	15	TRBJ2-7	-	CASSQEDRGQYEQYF	TGCGCCAGCAGCCAAGAGGACAGGGGGCAATACGAGCAGTACTTC
TRBD1	TRBV6-5	15	TRBJ1-1	-	CASRPAGARGTEAFF	TGTGCCAGCAGGCCGGCGGGCGCCAGGGGGACTGAAGCTTTCTTT
TRBD2	TRBV6-5	16	TRBJ2-1	-	CASSYTVQRGYNEQFF	TGTGCCAGCAGTTATACGGTCCAGCGGGGCTACAATGAGCAGTTCTTC
-	TRBV4-3	18	TRBJ2-1	-	CASSQDRVRVAGYNEQFF	TGCGCCAGCAGCCAAGATCGGGTCCGGGTCGCGGGATACAATGAGCAGTTCTTC
-	TRBV7-9	15	TRBJ1-5	-	CASSLAAGVNQPQHF	TGTGCCAGCAGCTTAGCAGCAGGGGTCAATCAGCCCCAGCATTTT
TRBD2	TRBV19	13	TRBJ2-7	-	CASSSPGTSLQYF	TGTGCCAGTAGTAGTCCCGGGACTAGCTTGCAGTACTTC
-	TRBV29-1	10	TRBJ1-1	-	CSVKNTEAFF	TGCAGCGTAAAGAACACTGAAGCTTTCTTT
TRBD1	TRBV7-9	13	TRBJ1-2	-	CASSLDRGRGYTF	TGTGCCAGCAGCTTAGACAGGGGGCGAGGCTACACCTTC
-	TRBV2	15	TRBJ1-5	-	CASSEAGRATKPQHF	TGTGCCAGCAGTGAAGCGGGACGGGCAACTAAGCCCCAGCATTTT
TRBD2	TRBV2	15	TRBJ2-2	-	CASRGGLGSTGELFF	TGTGCCAGCAGGGGGGGACTAGGGAGCACCGGGGAGCTGTTTTTT
TRBD1	TRBV7-2	15	TRBJ2-5	-	CASSLMGQGIGEQYF	TGTGCCAGCAGCTTAATGGGACAGGGTATCGGAGAGCAGTACTTC
TRBD1	TRBV28	15	TRBJ1-2	-	CASSFDNRGVYGYTF	TGTGCCAGCAGTTTTGACAACAGGGGGGTCTATGGCTACACCTTC
-	TRBV11-1	15	TRBJ2-7	-	CASSLEGVGGNEQYF	TGTGCCAGCAGCTTAGAAGGGGTAGGTGGGAACGAGCAGTACTTC
-	TRBV11-1	14	TRBJ2-7	-	CASTSPGTPYEQYF	TGTGCCAGCACCTCCCCAGGGACCCCCTACGAGCAGTACTTC
-	TRBV19	13	TRBJ1-4	-	CASSRQRNEKLFF	TGTGCCAGTAGTAGACAGAGAAATGAAAAACTGTTTTTT